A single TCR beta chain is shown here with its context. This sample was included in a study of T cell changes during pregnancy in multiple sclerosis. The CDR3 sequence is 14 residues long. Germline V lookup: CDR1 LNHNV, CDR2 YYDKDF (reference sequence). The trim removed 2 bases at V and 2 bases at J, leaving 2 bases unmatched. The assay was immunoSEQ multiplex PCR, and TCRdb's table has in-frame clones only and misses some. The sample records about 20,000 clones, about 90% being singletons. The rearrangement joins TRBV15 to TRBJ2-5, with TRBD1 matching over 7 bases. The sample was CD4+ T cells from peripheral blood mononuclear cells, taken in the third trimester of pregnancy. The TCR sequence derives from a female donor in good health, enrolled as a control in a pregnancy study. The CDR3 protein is CATSRQGQQETQYF. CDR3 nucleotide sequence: TGTGCCACCAGCAGACAGGGACAGCAAGAGACCCAGTACTTC.